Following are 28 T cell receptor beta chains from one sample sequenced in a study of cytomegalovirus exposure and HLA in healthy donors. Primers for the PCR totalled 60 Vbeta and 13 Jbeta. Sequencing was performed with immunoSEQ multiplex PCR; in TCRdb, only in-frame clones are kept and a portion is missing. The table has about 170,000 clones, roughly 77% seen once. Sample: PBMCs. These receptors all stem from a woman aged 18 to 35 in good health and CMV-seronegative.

This CDR3 is CASSFQLGQIYEQYF. CDR3 sequence (DNA): TGTGCCAGCAGTTTTCAGTTGGGGCAGATCTACGAGCAGTACTTC. The chain is built from TRBV28 and TRBJ2-7, with D possibly matching TRBD1 (5 bases). There are 15 residues in the CDR3. V lost 3 bases, J lost 3 bases, and 15 bases lay in between. Germline V gene data show CDR1 as MDHEN and CDR2 as SYDVKM.

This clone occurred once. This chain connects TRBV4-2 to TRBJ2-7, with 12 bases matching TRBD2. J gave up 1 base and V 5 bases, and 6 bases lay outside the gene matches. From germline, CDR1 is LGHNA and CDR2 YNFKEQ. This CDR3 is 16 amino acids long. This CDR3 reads CASSTSTSGSSYEQYF. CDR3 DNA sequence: TGTGCCAGCAGCACCTCGACTAGCGGGAGTTCCTACGAGCAGTACTTC.

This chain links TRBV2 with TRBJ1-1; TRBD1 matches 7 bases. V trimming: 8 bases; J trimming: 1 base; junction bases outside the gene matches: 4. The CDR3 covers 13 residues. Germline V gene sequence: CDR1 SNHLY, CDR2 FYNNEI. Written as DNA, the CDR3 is TGTGCCAGCGGGGACAGTTGGAACACTGAAGCTTTCTTT. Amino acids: CASGDSWNTEAFF.

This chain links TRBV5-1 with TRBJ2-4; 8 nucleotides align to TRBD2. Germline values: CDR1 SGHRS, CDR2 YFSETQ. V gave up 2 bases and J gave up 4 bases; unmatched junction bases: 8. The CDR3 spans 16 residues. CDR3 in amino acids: CASSFEPTGGKNIQYF. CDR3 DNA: TGCGCCAGCAGCTTCGAACCGACGGGGGGGAAAAACATTCAGTACTTC.

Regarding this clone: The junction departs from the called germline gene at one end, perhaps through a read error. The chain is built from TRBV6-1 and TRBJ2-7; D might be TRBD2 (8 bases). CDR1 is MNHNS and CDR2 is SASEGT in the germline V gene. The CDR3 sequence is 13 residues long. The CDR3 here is CASSPFRGGQFHF. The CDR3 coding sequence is TGTGCCAGCAGTCCCTTTCGGGGGGGACAGTTCCACTTC.

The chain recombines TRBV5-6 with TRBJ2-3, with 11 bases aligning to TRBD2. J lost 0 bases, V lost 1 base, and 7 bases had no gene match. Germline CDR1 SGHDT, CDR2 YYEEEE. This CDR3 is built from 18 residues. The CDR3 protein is CASSLIRLAGGSTDTQYF. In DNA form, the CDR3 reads TGTGCCAGCAGCTTGATTCGGCTAGCGGGAGGTAGCACAGATACGCAGTATTTT.

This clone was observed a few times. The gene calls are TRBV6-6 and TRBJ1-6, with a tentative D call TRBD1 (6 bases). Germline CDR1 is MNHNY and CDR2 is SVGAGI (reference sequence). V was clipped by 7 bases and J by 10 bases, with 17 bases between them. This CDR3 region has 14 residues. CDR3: CASNLQGQESPLHF. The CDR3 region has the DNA TGTGCCAGCAACCTACAGGGCCAGGAATCACCCCTCCACTTT.

The DNA of the CDR3 is TGTGCCAGCAGTGACCCCCAAGGGGGGAGACAGGGAAGGAAGGGCACTGAAGCTTTCTTT. Translating it yields CASSDPQGGRQGRKGTEAFF. The genes are TRBV6-4 and TRBJ1-1, with 7 bases lining up with TRBD1. The CDR3 has 20 amino acids. Per the germline V gene, CDR1 is MRHNA and CDR2 is SNTAGT. V was clipped by 2 bases and J by 4 bases; unmatched bases: 22.

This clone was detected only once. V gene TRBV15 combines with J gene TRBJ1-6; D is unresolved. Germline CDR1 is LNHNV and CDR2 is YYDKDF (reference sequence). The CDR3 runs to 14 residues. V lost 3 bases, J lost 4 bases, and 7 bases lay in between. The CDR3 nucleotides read TGTGCCACCAGCAGTAAGGAGTATAATTCACCCCTCCACTTT. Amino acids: CATSSKEYNSPLHF.

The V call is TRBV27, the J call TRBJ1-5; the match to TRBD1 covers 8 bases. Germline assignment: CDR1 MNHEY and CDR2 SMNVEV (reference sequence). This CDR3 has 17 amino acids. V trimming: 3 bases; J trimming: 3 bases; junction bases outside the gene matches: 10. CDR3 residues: CASSFLPTGELNQPQHF. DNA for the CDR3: TGTGCCAGCAGTTTCCTCCCGACAGGGGAACTCAATCAGCCCCAGCATTTT.

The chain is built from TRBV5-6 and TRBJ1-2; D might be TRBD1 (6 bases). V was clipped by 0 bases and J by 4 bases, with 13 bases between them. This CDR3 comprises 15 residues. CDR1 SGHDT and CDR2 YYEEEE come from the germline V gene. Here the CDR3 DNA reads TGTGCCAGCAGCTTGGGTTTGGGGGCCGGCTATGGCTACACCTTC. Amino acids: CASSLGLGAGYGYTF.

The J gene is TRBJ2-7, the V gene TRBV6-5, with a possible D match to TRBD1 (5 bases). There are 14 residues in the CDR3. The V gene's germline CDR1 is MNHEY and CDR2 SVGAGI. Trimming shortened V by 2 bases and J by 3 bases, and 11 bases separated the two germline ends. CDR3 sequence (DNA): TGTGCCAGCAGTTACGGCAGGGATTACTACGAGCAGTACTTC. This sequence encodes CASSYGRDYYEQYF.

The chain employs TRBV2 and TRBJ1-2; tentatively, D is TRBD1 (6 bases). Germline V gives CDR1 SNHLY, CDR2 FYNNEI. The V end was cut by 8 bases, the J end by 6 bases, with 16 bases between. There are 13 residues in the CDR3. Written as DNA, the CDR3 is TGTGCCAGCCGTCTAGCAGGGGATCATGGCTACACCTTC. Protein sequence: CASRLAGDHGYTF.

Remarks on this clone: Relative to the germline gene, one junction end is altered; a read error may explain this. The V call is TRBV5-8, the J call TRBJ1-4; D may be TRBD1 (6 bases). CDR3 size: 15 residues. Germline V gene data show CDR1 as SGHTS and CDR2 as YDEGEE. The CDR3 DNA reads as TGTACCAGCAGCCCCTCGACAGGAGTTAATGAAAAACTGTTTTTT. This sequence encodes CTSSPSTGVNEKLFF. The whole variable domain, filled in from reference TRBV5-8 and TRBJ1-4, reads EAGVTQSPTHLIKTRGQQATLRCSPISGHTSVYWYQQALGLGLQFLLWYDEGEERNRGNFPPRFSGRQFPNYSSELNVNALELEDSALYLCTSSPSTGVNEKLFFGSGTQLSVL.

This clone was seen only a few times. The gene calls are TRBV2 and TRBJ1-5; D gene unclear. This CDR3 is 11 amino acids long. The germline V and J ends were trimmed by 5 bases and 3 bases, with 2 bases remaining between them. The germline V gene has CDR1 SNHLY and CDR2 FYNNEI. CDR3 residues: CASSYNQPQHF. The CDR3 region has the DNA TGTGCCAGCAGTTACAATCAGCCCCAGCATTTT.

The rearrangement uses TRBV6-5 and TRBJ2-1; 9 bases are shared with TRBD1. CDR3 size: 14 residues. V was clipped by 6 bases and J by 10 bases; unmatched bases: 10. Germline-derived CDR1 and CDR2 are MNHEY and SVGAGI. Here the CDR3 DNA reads TGTGCCAGCAGCCACCAACAGGGGGCAGTGGAGCAGTTCTTC. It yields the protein CASSHQQGAVEQFF.

The CDR3 protein is CASSITTGGAIKKLFF. Written as DNA, the CDR3 is TGTGCCAGCAGTATTACGACAGGGGGCGCGATAAAAAAACTGTTTTTT. The J gene is TRBJ1-4, the V gene TRBV28; TRBD1 matches at 10 bases. V was pared by 5 bases and J by 9 bases, with 12 bases of the junction left unmatched. Germline V gives CDR1 MDHEN, CDR2 SYDVKM. The CDR3 is 16 amino acids.

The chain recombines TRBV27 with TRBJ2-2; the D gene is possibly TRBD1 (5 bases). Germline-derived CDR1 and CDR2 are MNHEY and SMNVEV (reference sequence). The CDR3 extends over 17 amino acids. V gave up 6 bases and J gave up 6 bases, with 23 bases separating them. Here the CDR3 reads CASSAALPRQYPGELFF. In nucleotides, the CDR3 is TGTGCCAGCAGCGCTGCCCTACCGAGACAGTATCCCGGGGAGCTGTTTTTT.

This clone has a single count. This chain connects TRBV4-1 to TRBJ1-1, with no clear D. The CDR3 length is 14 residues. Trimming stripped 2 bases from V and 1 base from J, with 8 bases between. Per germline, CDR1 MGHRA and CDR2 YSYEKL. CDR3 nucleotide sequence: TGCGCCAGCAGCCAAACACCGCAGAACACTGAAGCTTTCTTT. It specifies CASSQTPQNTEAFF.

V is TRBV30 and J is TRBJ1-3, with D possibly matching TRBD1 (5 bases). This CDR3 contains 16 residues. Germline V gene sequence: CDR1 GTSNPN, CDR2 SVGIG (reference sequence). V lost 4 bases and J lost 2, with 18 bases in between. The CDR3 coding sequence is TGTGCCTGGACCTGGGGGGGGACCTTCCCTGGAAACACCATATATTTT. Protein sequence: CAWTWGGTFPGNTIYF. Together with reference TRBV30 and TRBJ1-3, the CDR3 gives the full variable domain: SQTIHQWPATLVQPVGSPLSLECTVEGTSNPNLYWYRQAAGRGLQLLFYSVGIGQISSEVPQNLSASRPQDRQFILSSKKLLLSDSGFYLCAWTWGGTFPGNTIYFGEGSWLTVV.

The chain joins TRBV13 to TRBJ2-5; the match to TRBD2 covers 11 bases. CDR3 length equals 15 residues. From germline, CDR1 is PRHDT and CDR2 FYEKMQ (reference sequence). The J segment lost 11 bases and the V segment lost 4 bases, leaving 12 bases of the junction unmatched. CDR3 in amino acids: CASSSRLAGTGGQYF. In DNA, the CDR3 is TGTGCCAGCAGCTCCCGACTAGCGGGGACGGGAGGGCAGTACTTC.

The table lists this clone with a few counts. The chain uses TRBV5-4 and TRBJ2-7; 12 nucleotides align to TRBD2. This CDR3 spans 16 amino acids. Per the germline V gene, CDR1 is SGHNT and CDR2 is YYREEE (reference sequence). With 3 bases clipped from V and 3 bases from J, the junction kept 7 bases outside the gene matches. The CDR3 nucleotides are TGTGCCAGCAGCTGGACTAGCGGGATGGGGCGCTACGAGCAGTACTTC. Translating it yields CASSWTSGMGRYEQYF.

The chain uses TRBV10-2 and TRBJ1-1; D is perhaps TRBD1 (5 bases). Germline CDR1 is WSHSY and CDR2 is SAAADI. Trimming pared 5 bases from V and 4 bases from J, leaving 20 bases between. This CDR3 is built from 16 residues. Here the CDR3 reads CASSLTRGAGSTEAFF. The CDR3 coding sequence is TGCGCCAGCAGTTTAACTAGAGGGGCGGGGAGCACTGAAGCTTTCTTT.

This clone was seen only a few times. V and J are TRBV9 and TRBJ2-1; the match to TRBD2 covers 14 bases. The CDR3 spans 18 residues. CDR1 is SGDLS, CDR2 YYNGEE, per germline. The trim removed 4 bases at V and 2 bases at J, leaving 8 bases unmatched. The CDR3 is CASSSGTSGRIPYNEQFF. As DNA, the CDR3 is TGTGCCAGCAGCTCCGGGACTAGCGGGAGAATACCCTACAATGAGCAGTTCTTC. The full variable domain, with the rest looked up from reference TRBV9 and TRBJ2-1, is DSGVTQTPKHLITATGQRVTLRCSPRSGDLSVYWYQQSLDQGLQFLIQYYNGEERAKGNILERFSAQQFPDLHSELNLSSLELGDSALYFCASSSGTSGRIPYNEQFFGPGTRLTVL.

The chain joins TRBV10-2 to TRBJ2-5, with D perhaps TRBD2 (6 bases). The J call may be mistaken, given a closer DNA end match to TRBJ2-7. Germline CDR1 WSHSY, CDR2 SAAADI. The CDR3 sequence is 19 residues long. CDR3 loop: CASSESMGPVSGATYEQYF. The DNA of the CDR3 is TGCGCCAGCAGTGAGTCGATGGGCCCTGTTTCGGGAGCTACTTACGAGCAGTACTTC.

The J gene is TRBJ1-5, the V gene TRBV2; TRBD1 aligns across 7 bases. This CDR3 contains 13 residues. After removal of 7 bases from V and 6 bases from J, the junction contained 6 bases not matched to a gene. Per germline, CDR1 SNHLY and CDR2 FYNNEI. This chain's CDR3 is CASIDREGQPQHF. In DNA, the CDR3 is TGTGCCAGCATTGACAGGGAGGGTCAGCCCCAGCATTTT.

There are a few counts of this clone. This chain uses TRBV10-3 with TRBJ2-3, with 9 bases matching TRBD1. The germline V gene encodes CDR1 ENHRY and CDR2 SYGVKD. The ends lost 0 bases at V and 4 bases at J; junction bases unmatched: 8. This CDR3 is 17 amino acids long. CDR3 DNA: TGTGCCATCAGTGAGTCGCCGTGGGACAGGGTGGCAGATACGCAGTATTTT. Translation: CAISESPWDRVADTQYF.

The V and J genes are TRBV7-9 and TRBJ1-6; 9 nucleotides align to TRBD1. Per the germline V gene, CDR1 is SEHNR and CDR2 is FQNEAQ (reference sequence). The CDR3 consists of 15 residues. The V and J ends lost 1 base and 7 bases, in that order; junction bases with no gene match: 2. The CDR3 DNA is TGTGCCAGCAGCTTAGTCGGGACAGGGAATTCACCCCTCCACTTT. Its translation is CASSLVGTGNSPLHF.